The 26 T cell receptor beta chains below were found in one sample sequenced in a study of tumor and adjacent non-tumor tissue in lung cancer. This sample's RNA came from whole unsorted tissue. The library came from three nested PCR rounds adapted from ARM-PCR protocols. TCRdb recomputed calls from the multiplex PCR reads with MiXCR, one row per CDR3 protein. The sample shows 120,000 or so distinct CDR3 sequences, over 65% of them seen only once. Sequenced sample: lung tumor tissue. These receptors were taken from a man under 40 with non-small cell lung cancer.

This sequence joins TRBV13 and TRBJ2-1, with 10 bases lining up with TRBD2. The length of the CDR3 is 17 residues. V was pared by 4 bases and J by 3 bases, with 9 bases of the junction left unmatched. From germline, CDR1 is PRHDT and CDR2 FYEKMQ (reference sequence). Here the CDR3 DNA reads TGTGCCAGCAGCTCCTTTCTAGCGGGAGCATGCTACAATGAGCAGTTCTTC. Translated, it gives CASSSFLAGACYNEQFF. The full variable domain, with the rest looked up from reference TRBV13 and TRBJ2-1, is AAGVIQSPRHLIKEKRETATLKCYPIPRHDTVYWYQQGPGQDPQFLISFYEKMQSDKGSIPDRFSAQQFSDYHSELNMSSLELGDSALYFCASSSFLAGACYNEQFFGPGTRLTVL.

There are many counts of this clonotype. The gene calls are TRBV6-5 and TRBJ1-6; 7 bases are a match to TRBD1. The V gene end was trimmed by 5 bases and the J gene end by 9 bases; junction bases not matched to a gene: 10. The CDR3 loop spans 15 amino acids. Germline-derived CDR1 and CDR2 are MNHEY and SVGAGI. CDR3 loop: CASSQTGAGGSPLHF. The CDR3 DNA reads as TGTGCCAGCAGTCAAACAGGGGCCGGTGGTTCACCCCTCCACTTT.

The CDR3 nucleotides are TGCAGTGCTAGAATCGGGCCACGAGACACTGAAGCTTTCTTT. Encoded protein: CSARIGPRDTEAFF. The chain has TRBV20-1 and TRBJ1-1; no definite D call. The CDR3 covers 14 residues. Looked up from germline, CDR1 is DFQATT and CDR2 is SNEGSKA (reference sequence). Trimming left V 2 bases short and J 3 bases short, with 13 bases between.

V gene TRBV5-1 combines with J gene TRBJ2-5; TRBD1 matches at 7 bases. Germline-derived CDR1 and CDR2 are SGHRS and YFSETQ. The CDR3 is 14 amino acids. With 1 base clipped from V and 2 bases from J, the junction kept 2 bases outside the gene matches. CDR3 in DNA: TGCGCCAGCAGCTTGAGGGACAGACAAGAGACCCAGTACTTC. Encoded protein: CASSLRDRQETQYF.

The J gene is TRBJ2-3, the V gene TRBV5-4; D gene ambiguous. The CDR3 covers 15 residues. Germline V CDR1 and CDR2: SGHNT, YYREEE (reference sequence). The V gene lost 0 bases and the J gene lost 4 bases, with 12 bases spanning the gap. The DNA of the CDR3 is TGTGCCAGCAGCTTGGGGAATAGAGTTCCAGATACGCAGTATTTT. This encodes CASSLGNRVPDTQYF.

In this sample, this clonotype turned up many times. The V call is TRBV20-1, the J call TRBJ2-3; 7 bases line up with TRBD2. Trimming took 0 bases from V and 5 from J; bases not matched to a gene: 5. Germline V lookup: CDR1 DFQATT, CDR2 SNEGSKA (reference sequence). This CDR3 spans 14 amino acids. As DNA, the CDR3 is TGCAGTGCTAGAGACAGCGGGGTCTTAGATACGCAGTATTTT. Amino acid sequence: CSARDSGVLDTQYF.

A remark on this clonotype: One junction end does not reproduce the germline sequence, and a read error may be involved. This rearrangement joins TRBV20-1 to TRBJ2-1; D is unresolved. CDR3 length equals 13 residues. The germline gives CDR1 DFQATT, CDR2 SNEGSKA (reference sequence). The CDR3 region is CSARDGLPTEQFF. CDR3 nucleotides: TGCAGTGCTAGAGATGGTCTTCCGACTGAGCAGTTCTTT.

This clonotype was counted ten times or more. V gene TRBV20-1 combines with J gene TRBJ2-7; the D is unclear. V lost 4 bases and J lost 0, with 10 bases in between. Germline-derived CDR1 and CDR2 are DFQATT and SNEGSKA (reference sequence). The CDR3 totals 13 residues. In DNA, the CDR3 is TGCAGTGCTAACGGCGACCACTCCTACGAGCAGTACTTC. It is translated as CSANGDHSYEQYF.

This clonotype was recorded many times. The rearrangement joins TRBV4-1 to TRBJ2-1; 8 positions match TRBD1. Per germline, CDR1 MGHRA and CDR2 YSYEKL. V shed 7 bases and J 4 bases; nucleotides not matched to a gene: 6. The CDR3 runs 14 residues. The CDR3 loop reads CASKLDRAYNEQFF. In DNA, the CDR3 is TGCGCCAGCAAATTGGACAGGGCGTACAATGAGCAGTTCTTC.

This chain connects TRBV12-3 or TRBV12-4 to TRBJ1-5; D remains ambiguous. Between the trimmed V and J ends, which lost 6 bases and 5 bases, there was a span of 11 bases. The CDR3 is 13 residues long. The CDR3 nucleotides are TGTGCCAGCAGAAGATGGGCGGATCAGCCCCAGCATTTT. Translation gives CASRRWADQPQHF.

The gene calls are TRBV10-3 and TRBJ2-5; TRBD2 is a possible D gene (6 bases). Germline V CDR1 and CDR2: ENHRY, SYGVKD. This CDR3 has 15 amino acids. V lost 0 bases to trimming and J lost 5 bases, with 13 bases between them. This chain's CDR3 is CAISESVRGVETQYF. The CDR3 nucleotides are TGTGCCATCAGTGAGTCAGTGCGGGGTGTGGAGACCCAGTACTTC.

The sample holds a few counts of this clonotype. CDR3 in DNA: TGTGCCAGCAGCGTAGGAGAGGGAAACACTGAAGCTTTCTTT. Protein product: CASSVGEGNTEAFF. The rearrangement links TRBV9 to TRBJ1-1; the D is unclear. Germline V CDR1 and CDR2: SGDLS, YYNGEE. The germline V and J ends were trimmed by 0 bases and 2 bases, with 8 bases remaining between them. CDR3 length: 14 residues. The full variable domain, with the rest looked up from reference TRBV9 and TRBJ1-1, is DSGVTQTPKHLITATGQRVTLRCSPRSGDLSVYWYQQSLDQGLQFLIQYYNGEERAKGNILERFSAQQFPDLHSELNLSSLELGDSALYFCASSVGEGNTEAFFGQGTRLTVV.

The gene calls are TRBV6-1 and TRBJ2-5; possibly TRBD1 for D (7 bases). The length of the CDR3 is 15 residues. Germline values: CDR1 MNHNS, CDR2 SASEGT. The CDR3, as DNA: TGTGCTAGCGCAGCGGGTGGGCAGGGGGTAGAGACCCAGTACTTC. It yields the protein CASAAGGQGVETQYF.

The chain recombines TRBV11-2 with TRBJ2-7; TRBD2 matches at 7 bases. Germline V gene sequence: CDR1 SGHAT, CDR2 FQNNGV. V gave up 6 bases and J gave up 6 bases; unmatched junction bases: 8. This CDR3 contains 13 residues. CDR3: CASSTGLGTEQYF. Written as DNA, the CDR3 is TGTGCCAGCAGTACCGGACTAGGGACCGAGCAGTACTTC. The whole variable domain, filled in from reference TRBV11-2 and TRBJ2-7, reads EAGVAQSPRYKIIEKRQSVAFWCNPISGHATLYWYQQILGQGPKLLIQFQNNGVVDDSQLPKDRFSAERLKGVDSTLKIQPAKLEDSAVYLCASSTGLGTEQYFGPGTRLTVT.

J is TRBJ2-3 and V is TRBV20-1; the D is unclear. The CDR3 contains 13 residues. Deletions cut 2 bases from V and 8 bases from J, with 14 bases between. The germline CDR1 and CDR2 sequences are DFQATT and SNEGSKA (reference sequence). CDR3 DNA sequence: TGCAGTGCTAGATCCTCGTCTTCAAGTACGCAGTATTTT. Protein sequence: CSARSSSSSTQYF.

As for this clonotype: A much larger clone lies one base from this, so it may be a read error. This chain connects TRBV29-1 to TRBJ2-1; 11 bases line up with TRBD2. The CDR3 consists of 14 residues. The germline V gene encodes CDR1 SQVTM and CDR2 ANQGSEA. In nucleotides, the CDR3 is TGCCGCGTTTTAGCGGGGGGGATCTACAATGAGCAGTTCTTC. Its protein is CRVLAGGIYNEQFF.

Comments on this clonotype: A much larger clonotype is one base distant, so this may be a read error. This chain joins TRBV5-5 and TRBJ2-3; 7 nucleotides match TRBD1. This CDR3 region has 12 residues. J gave up 6 bases and V 4 bases, and 2 bases lay outside the gene matches. In germline, CDR1 is SGHKS, CDR2 YYEKEE (reference sequence). This CDR3 is CASSIQGDTQYF. The CDR3 DNA sequence: TGTGCCAGCAGCATACAGGGGGATACGCAGTATTTT.

J is TRBJ2-1 and V is TRBV11-1, with D possibly TRBD2 on 5 matching bases. Germline V lookup: CDR1 SGHAT, CDR2 FQDESV (reference sequence). CDR3 size: 18 residues. The germline V and J ends were trimmed by 2 bases and 1 base, with 18 bases remaining between them. CDR3 nucleotide sequence: TGTGCCAGCAGCTTAACGCTAACGGGGTGGTTTTCCTACAATGAGCAGTTCTTC. The encoded protein is CASSLTLTGWFSYNEQFF.

Details on this clonotype: A clone one base away is much larger, so this may be a read error. This chain connects TRBV6-1 to TRBJ1-1, with D possibly being TRBD1 (6 bases). The germline CDR1 and CDR2 sequences are MNHNS and SASEGT. This CDR3 comprises 11 residues. CDR3 nucleotides: TGTGTCAGCAGTGAAGGGGGTGAAGCTTTCTTT. Protein product: CVSSEGGEAFF.

On this clonotype itself: At one of its ends the junction is not consistent with the germline gene, which may arise from a read error. The CDR3 loop is CASSVAPWGANVQTF. CDR3 nucleotide sequence: TGTGCCAGTAGCGTGGCCCCTTGGGGGGCCAACGTCCAGACTTTC. The rearrangement joins TRBV19 to TRBJ2-6; the D gene could be TRBD1 or TRBD2 (6 bases each). Germline CDR1 LNHDA, CDR2 SQIVND (reference sequence). This CDR3 spans 15 amino acids. Combining the CDR3 with reference TRBV19 and TRBJ2-6 gives the whole variable domain DGGITQSPKYLFRKEGQNVTLSCEQNLNHDAMYWYRQDPGQGLRLIYYSQIVNDFQKGDIAEGYSVSREKKESFPLTVTSAQKNPTAFYLCASSVAPWGANVQTFGAGSRLTVL.

Points on this clonotype: The conserved phenylalanine or tryptophan normally closing the CDR3 is absent here, so this likely arose from a read error. The rearrangement uses TRBV20-1 and TRBJ2-7, with no clear D. This CDR3 is built from 15 residues. Germline loops: CDR1 DFQATT, CDR2 SNEGSKA (reference sequence). Trimming removed 1 base from V and 0 bases from J, with 13 bases in between. The CDR3 nucleotides read TGCAGTGCTAGAGGGGGTGGTCAGACCTCCTACGAGCAGTACTCC. Amino acids: CSARGGGQTSYEQYS.

This chain joins TRBV6-1 and TRBJ2-1, with 9 bases fitting TRBD2. This CDR3 region has 18 residues. Per germline, CDR1 MNHNS and CDR2 SASEGT. Trimming at V came to 5 bases and at J to 13 bases, leaving 24 bases not matched to a gene. CDR3 protein: CASSRGGLSGRPGLSQFF. As DNA, the CDR3 is TGTGCCAGCAGTAGAGGGGGACTCAGCGGGAGGCCGGGGTTGAGCCAGTTCTTC.

Turning to this clonotype: Relative to the germline gene, one junction end is altered; a read error may explain this. This chain uses TRBV12-3 or TRBV12-4 with TRBJ2-1; TRBD2 aligns across 9 bases. The CDR3 is 13 residues long. CDR3 in DNA: TGTGCCAGCAGTTTAGGGACTAGCGCCGAGCTGTTCTTC. This translates into CASSLGTSAELFF.

About this clonotype: The junction shows a germline mismatch at one end, possibly a read error. V usage is TRBV12-3 or TRBV12-4 and J usage is TRBJ2-3, with 10 bases aligning to TRBD1. CDR3 length equals 17 residues. The CDR3 DNA reads TGTGCCAGCAATCAACAACAGGGACAGGGGTTCACAGATACGCAATATTTT. This encodes CASNQQQGQGFTDTQYF.

To note about this clonotype: A much larger clonotype is one base distant, so this may be a read error. The chain couples TRBV20-1 to TRBJ2-1; 13 bases line up with TRBD2. The CDR3 is made up of 15 amino acids. Germline V gene sequence: CDR1 DFQATT, CDR2 SNEGSKA (reference sequence). This chain's CDR3 is CSAPGTSGVYNEEFF. CDR3 nucleotides: TGCAGTGCGCCTGGGACTAGCGGGGTATACAATGAGGAGTTCTTC.

This clonotype has only a few counts. A clone one base away is much larger, so this may be a read error. This chain links TRBV20-1 with TRBJ2-3, with a possible D match to TRBD2 (7 bases). The CDR3 runs 18 residues. Germline V gene sequence: CDR1 DFQATT, CDR2 SNEGSKA (reference sequence). V was pared by 6 bases and J by 1 base, with 26 bases between. CDR3 amino acids: CSAPGLVGGRVGTDTQYF. In DNA form, the CDR3 reads TGCAGTGCCCCCGGACTAGTGGGGGGGCGGGTCGGCACAGATACGCAGTATTTT.